These 29 T cell receptor beta chains share one sample of origin, sequenced in a study of blood T cells in healthy people across ages. Primers used in a second PCR of about 6 to 11 cycles were a sample-barcoded 5' primer and a J-beta primer mix. One entry per CDR3 protein, called by TCRdb with MiXCR from the 5' RACE reads. The data contain 700,000 to 900,000 distinct CDR3 sequences, about 53% of them singletons. The material sequenced was blood. These receptors were obtained from an elderly man in good health.

The count of this clonotype is one. The V gene is TRBV10-3, the J gene TRBJ2-3; D may be TRBD2 (6 bases). Per germline, CDR1 ENHRY and CDR2 SYGVKD. V lost 0 bases to trimming and J lost 14 bases, with 18 bases between them. This CDR3 spans 14 amino acids. This CDR3 reads CAISESVGLPYAYF. Here the CDR3 DNA reads TGTGCCATCAGTGAGTCAGTCGGACTACCATACGCGTATTTT.

The chain employs TRBV20-1 and TRBJ2-6; D possibly corresponds to TRBD1 (6 bases). The V and J ends lost 0 bases and 2 bases respectively, with 20 bases between them. The length of the CDR3 is 19 residues. From germline, CDR1 is DFQATT and CDR2 SNEGSKA (reference sequence). CDR3 region: CSARDSRRLAGAGANVLTF. The CDR3 nucleotides read TGCAGTGCTAGAGATTCCCGGCGGCTGGCAGGGGCTGGGGCCAACGTCCTGACTTTC.

The chain combines TRBV20-1 with TRBJ2-7; 10 bases map to TRBD2. This CDR3 contains 13 residues. The ends lost 5 bases at V and 2 bases at J; junction bases unmatched: 3. CDR1 and CDR2 from the germline V gene are DFQATT and SNEGSKA (reference sequence). The DNA of the CDR3 is TGCAGTGCTTCCAGCGGGAGGGCCTACGAGCAGTACTTC. The encoded protein is CSASSGRAYEQYF.

This sequence joins TRBV20-1 and TRBJ2-4; either TRBD1 or TRBD2 may supply D (5 bases each). The J call is in doubt because the DNA end fits TRBJ2-7 better. Germline assignment: CDR1 DFQATT and CDR2 SNEGSKA (reference sequence). The length of the CDR3 is 14 residues. Here the CDR3 reads CSARAMNRGHEQYF. CDR3 coding DNA: TGCAGTGCTAGAGCTATGAACCGGGGACACGAGCAGTACTTC.

This clonotype has just a few counts. The chain joins TRBV3-1 to TRBJ2-3, with D possibly TRBD2 on 6 matching bases. The ends were cut back, 0 bases at V and 3 bases at J, with 13 bases in the middle. Germline V CDR1 and CDR2: LGHDT, YNNKEL (reference sequence). The CDR3 length is 16 residues. The CDR3 sequence is CASSQEVGGDTDTQYF. As DNA, the CDR3 is TGTGCCAGCAGCCAAGAGGTGGGAGGTGATACAGATACGCAGTATTTT.

This clonotype was recorded only once. The chain has TRBV29-1 and TRBJ2-7, with 7 bases matching TRBD1. The trim removed 7 bases at V and 2 bases at J, leaving 14 bases unmatched. Germline V CDR1 and CDR2: SQVTM, ANQGSEA. This CDR3 is 15 amino acids long. CDR3 in amino acids: CSGHPHRGRTYEQYF. DNA of the CDR3: TGCAGCGGCCACCCGCACAGGGGTCGGACCTACGAGCAGTACTTC.

The chain employs TRBV10-3 and TRBJ1-5; a weak D match, TRBD1 (5 bases). CDR1 and CDR2 (germline): ENHRY, SYGVKD. Trimming left V 5 bases short and J 1 base short, with 6 bases between. This CDR3 comprises 13 residues. The CDR3 region is CAISRDSNQPQHF. The CDR3, as DNA: TGTGCCATCAGTCGGGACAGCAATCAGCCCCAGCATTTT.

This clonotype was picked up one time. The genes are TRBV9 and TRBJ2-2; D unclear. CDR1 is SGDLS, CDR2 YYNGEE, per germline. Trimming took off 1 base at V and 4 bases at J, with 11 bases between the two ends. The CDR3 loop spans 15 amino acids. The CDR3: CASSVSLEPTGELFF. The CDR3 DNA follows: TGTGCCAGCAGCGTATCCCTGGAACCCACCGGGGAGCTGTTTTTT.

The gene calls are TRBV5-1 and TRBJ1-2; no definite D call. This CDR3 region has 15 residues. V was pared by 0 bases and J by 7 bases, with 16 bases between. Germline V gene data show CDR1 as SGHRS and CDR2 as YFSETQ. CDR3 region: CASSLGGSGFAGYTF. CDR3 nucleotides: TGCGCCAGCAGCTTGGGAGGTTCCGGGTTCGCTGGCTACACCTTC.

The chain joins TRBV18 to TRBJ2-3; 11 bases align to TRBD1. The CDR3 is made up of 14 amino acids. Germline loops: CDR1 KGHSH, CDR2 LQKENI. V was pared by 3 bases and J by 14 bases, with 10 bases of the junction left unmatched. In nucleotides, the CDR3 is TGTGCCAGCTCACCCCCGGACAGGGGGCCATACACGTATTTT. Its protein is CASSPPDRGPYTYF.

The gene calls are TRBV11-2 and TRBJ2-1; the D is unclear. V was shortened by 0 bases and J by 7 bases, with 7 bases between the two germline ends. The germline V gene has CDR1 SGHAT and CDR2 FQNNGV. The CDR3 length is 13 residues. CDR3 sequence: CASSLESQNEQFF. The CDR3 bases are TGTGCCAGCAGCTTAGAGTCCCAGAATGAGCAGTTCTTC. The full variable domain, with the rest looked up from reference TRBV11-2 and TRBJ2-1, is EAGVAQSPRYKIIEKRQSVAFWCNPISGHATLYWYQQILGQGPKLLIQFQNNGVVDDSQLPKDRFSAERLKGVDSTLKIQPAKLEDSAVYLCASSLESQNEQFFGPGTRLTVL.

This clonotype occurred once. The V gene is TRBV4-1, the J gene TRBJ2-3; D is uncertain. CDR1 and CDR2 from the germline V gene are MGHRA and YSYEKL. This CDR3 spans 13 amino acids. With 1 base removed from V and 14 bases from J, the gap between germline ends came to 16 bases. The CDR3 loop is CASSQGAHRYAYF. DNA of the CDR3: TGCGCCAGCAGCCAAGGGGCGCACAGATACGCGTATTTT.

Of note for this clonotype: A much larger clonotype is one base distant, so this may be a read error. V usage is TRBV7-9 and J usage is TRBJ2-3, with 9 positions matching TRBD2. CDR1 and CDR2 (germline): SEHNR, FQNEAQ (reference sequence). This CDR3 contains 14 residues. J was trimmed by 4 bases and V by 5 bases; bases with no gene match: 4. The CDR3 loop reads CASSVSGRADTQYF. The CDR3 region has the DNA TGTGCCAGCAGCGTTAGCGGGAGAGCAGATACGCAGTATTTT. Filled out from reference TRBV7-9 and TRBJ2-3, the complete variable domain reads DTGVSQNPRHKITKRGQNVTFRCDPISEHNRLYWYRQTLGQGPEFLTYFQNEAQLEKSRLLSDRFSAERPKGSFSTLEIQRTEQGDSAMYLCASSVSGRADTQYFGPGTRLTVL.

The rearrangement uses TRBV5-1 and TRBJ2-3; TRBD1 aligns across 7 bases. V shed 4 bases, J shed 6 bases, and the junction held 5 bases outside the gene matches. CDR3 length: 13 residues. Germline-derived CDR1 and CDR2 are SGHRS and YFSETQ. CDR3 DNA: TGCGCCAGCAGCCGACAGGGTGTGGATACGCAGTATTTT. The encoded protein is CASSRQGVDTQYF. The variable domain in full, completed from reference TRBV5-1 and TRBJ2-3, reads KAGVTQTPRYLIKTRGQQVTLSCSPISGHRSVSWYQQTPGQGLQFLFEYFSETQRNKGNFPGRFSGRQFSNSRSEMNVSTLELGDSALYLCASSRQGVDTQYFGPGTRLTVL.

V gene TRBV28 combines with J gene TRBJ2-5; TRBD2 is a possible D gene (5 bases). V lost 6 bases and J lost 11, with 19 bases in between. The CDR3 has 13 amino acids. Germline CDR1 reads MDHEN; CDR2 reads SYDVKM. CDR3 sequence (DNA): TGTGCCAGCAGATCCCAACAACAGAGGGAGCAGTACTTC. As protein: CASRSQQQREQYF.

The chain employs TRBV28 and TRBJ1-2; TRBD1 might be the D (5 bases). The V and J ends lost 6 bases and 4 bases respectively, with 12 bases between them. CDR1 MDHEN and CDR2 SYDVKM come from the germline V gene. CDR3 length: 13 residues. The CDR3 loop is CASRETATYGYTF. In DNA form, the CDR3 reads TGTGCCAGCAGGGAGACAGCCACCTATGGCTACACCTTC.

The gene calls are TRBV5-4 and TRBJ2-3, with D perhaps matching TRBD1 (7 bases). Germline CDR1 SGHNT, CDR2 YYREEE (reference sequence). V gave up 4 bases and J gave up 5 bases, with 20 bases separating them. This CDR3 contains 16 residues. CDR3: CASSPRGRDRRDTQYF. The DNA of the CDR3 is TGTGCCAGCAGCCCTAGGGGGCGGGACCGGAGAGATACGCAGTATTTT.

This chain connects TRBV6-5 to TRBJ2-1; D remains ambiguous. The V and J ends lost 6 bases and 2 bases respectively, with 8 bases between them. Germline CDR1 is MNHEY and CDR2 is SVGAGI. The CDR3 runs to 13 residues. The CDR3 sequence is CASRAGTYNEQFF. CDR3 nucleotides: TGTGCCAGCAGGGCCGGCACCTACAATGAGCAGTTCTTC.

The rearrangement uses TRBV29-1 and TRBJ1-2, with 7 nucleotides matching TRBD1. This CDR3 region has 12 residues. After removal of 7 bases from V and 9 bases from J, the junction contained 11 bases not matched to a gene. CDR1 and CDR2 (germline): SQVTM, ANQGSEA. The CDR3: CSGSHRGDSYTF. As DNA, the CDR3 is TGCAGCGGCAGCCACAGGGGAGATAGCTACACCTTC.

This chain joins TRBV4-2 and TRBJ1-2; the D is unclear. Trimming stripped 0 bases from V and 7 bases from J, with 15 bases between. In germline, CDR1 is LGHNA, CDR2 YNFKEQ. The CDR3 extends over 15 amino acids. The CDR3 sequence: CASSQDGRLSAGYTF. In nucleotides, the CDR3 is TGTGCCAGCAGCCAAGATGGCAGGCTCTCCGCTGGCTACACCTTC.

This clonotype showed up just a few times. This chain connects TRBV9 to TRBJ2-2, with 7 bases fitting TRBD2. V dropped 2 bases and J dropped 1; count of bases not matched to a gene: 5. Germline CDR1 is SGDLS and CDR2 is YYNGEE. The length of the CDR3 is 16 residues. The CDR3, as DNA: TGTGCCAGCAGCGTGACTGGCGGGGGGAACACCGGGGAGCTGTTTTTT. Amino acids: CASSVTGGGNTGELFF.

The chain joins TRBV29-1 to TRBJ2-1; 13 bases are a match to TRBD2. The CDR3 covers 14 residues. V lost 7 bases to trimming and J lost 7 bases; unmatched junction nucleotides: 7. Looked up from germline, CDR1 is SQVTM and CDR2 is ANQGSEA. The CDR3 bases are TGCAGCGCACTCGGGACTAGCGGGATAAATGAGCAGTTCTTC. It encodes CSALGTSGINEQFF.

The chain has TRBV4-2 and TRBJ2-3, with TRBD2 matching over 9 bases. From germline, CDR1 is LGHNA and CDR2 YNFKEQ. The CDR3 contains 15 residues. The J segment lost 6 bases and the V segment lost 0 bases, leaving 4 bases of the junction unmatched. This chain's CDR3 is CASSQDRGGADTQYF. The CDR3 DNA is TGTGCCAGCAGCCAAGATCGCGGGGGGGCGGATACGCAGTATTTT.

This chain joins TRBV11-1 and TRBJ2-7, with TRBD2 matching over 9 bases. After removal of 3 bases from V and 6 bases from J, the junction contained 6 bases not matched to a gene. Germline V gives CDR1 SGHAT, CDR2 FQDESV (reference sequence). The CDR3 totals 14 residues. The CDR3 protein is CASSFGTSFTEQYF. The CDR3 nucleotides read TGTGCCAGCAGCTTCGGGACTAGCTTTACCGAGCAGTACTTC.

This clonotype was found once. V is TRBV27 and J is TRBJ2-3, with TRBD1 matching 7 bases. This CDR3 spans 16 amino acids. CDR1 and CDR2 (germline): MNHEY, SMNVEV (reference sequence). V dropped 1 base and J dropped 9; count of bases not matched to a gene: 13. This CDR3 reads CASSLLRDSTLRTQYF. As DNA, the CDR3 is TGTGCCAGCAGTTTATTAAGGGACAGCACTTTGAGGACGCAGTATTTT.

The chain joins TRBV2 to TRBJ2-7; tentatively, D is TRBD1 (5 bases). The CDR3 is made up of 14 amino acids. In germline, CDR1 is SNHLY, CDR2 FYNNEI. V was trimmed by 3 bases and J by 5 bases, leaving 14 bases between them. For the CDR3, the DNA is TGTGCCAGCAGTGAGGAACGGTCCAGGGACGAGCAGTACTTC. This sequence encodes CASSEERSRDEQYF.

The gene calls are TRBV4-2 and TRBJ2-5, with a possible D match to TRBD2 (6 bases). From germline, CDR1 is LGHNA and CDR2 YNFKEQ. This CDR3 comprises 15 residues. Deletions cut 1 base from V and 1 base from J, with 10 bases between. CDR3 DNA: TGTGCCAGCAGCCAAGTAGGCGGGGCCCAAGAGACCCAGTACTTC. Residues: CASSQVGGAQETQYF.

The V gene is TRBV2, the J gene TRBJ1-4, with D uncertain. There are 15 residues in the CDR3. V was clipped by 6 bases and J by 10 bases, with 21 bases between them. From germline, CDR1 is SNHLY and CDR2 FYNNEI. CDR3 region: CASSPSAVIGSKLFF. CDR3 DNA: TGTGCCAGCAGCCCCTCAGCCGTGATTGGGTCAAAACTGTTTTTT.

This clonotype was observed many times. The rearrangement uses TRBV12-3 or TRBV12-4 and TRBJ2-7; TRBD1 matches 11 bases. The trim removed 6 bases at V and 0 bases at J, leaving 4 bases unmatched. The CDR3 extends over 15 amino acids. CDR3 sequence reads: CASSFGTGGSYEQYF. CDR3 DNA sequence: TGTGCCAGCAGCTTTGGGACAGGGGGCTCCTACGAGCAGTACTTC.